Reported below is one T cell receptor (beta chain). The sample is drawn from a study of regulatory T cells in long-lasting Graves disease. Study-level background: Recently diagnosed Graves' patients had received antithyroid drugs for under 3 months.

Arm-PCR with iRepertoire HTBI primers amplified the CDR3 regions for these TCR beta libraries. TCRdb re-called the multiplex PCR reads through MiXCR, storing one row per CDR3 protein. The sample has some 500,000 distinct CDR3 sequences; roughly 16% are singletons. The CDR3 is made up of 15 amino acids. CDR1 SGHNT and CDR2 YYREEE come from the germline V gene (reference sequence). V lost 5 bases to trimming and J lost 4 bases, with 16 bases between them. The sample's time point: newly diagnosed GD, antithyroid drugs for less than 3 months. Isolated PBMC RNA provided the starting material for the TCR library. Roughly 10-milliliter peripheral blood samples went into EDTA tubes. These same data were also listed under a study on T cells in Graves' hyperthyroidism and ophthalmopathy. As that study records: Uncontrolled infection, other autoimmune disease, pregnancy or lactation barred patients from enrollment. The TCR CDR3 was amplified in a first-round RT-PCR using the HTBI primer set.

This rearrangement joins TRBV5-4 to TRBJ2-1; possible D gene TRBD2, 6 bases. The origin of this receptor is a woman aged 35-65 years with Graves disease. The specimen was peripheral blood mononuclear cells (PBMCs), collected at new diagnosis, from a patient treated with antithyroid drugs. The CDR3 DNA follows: TGTGCCAGCAGTTTCGGGACTGGGAGGTACAATGAGCAGTTCTTC. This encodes CASSFGTGRYNEQFF.